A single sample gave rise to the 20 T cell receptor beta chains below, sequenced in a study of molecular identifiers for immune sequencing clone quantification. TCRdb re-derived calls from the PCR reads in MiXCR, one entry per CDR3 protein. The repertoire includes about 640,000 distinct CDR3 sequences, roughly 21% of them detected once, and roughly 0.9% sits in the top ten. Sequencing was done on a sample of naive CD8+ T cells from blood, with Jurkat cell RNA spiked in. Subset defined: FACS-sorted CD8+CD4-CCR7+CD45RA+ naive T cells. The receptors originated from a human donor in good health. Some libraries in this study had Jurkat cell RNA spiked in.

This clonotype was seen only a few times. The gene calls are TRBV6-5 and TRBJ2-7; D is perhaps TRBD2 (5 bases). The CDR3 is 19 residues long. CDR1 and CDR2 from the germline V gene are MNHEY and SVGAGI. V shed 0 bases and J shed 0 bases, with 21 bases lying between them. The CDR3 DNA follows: TGTGCCAGCAGTTACTCGAGCCGTGGAGCACCGGGGAGCTCCTACGAGCAGTACTTC. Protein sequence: CASSYSSRGAPGSSYEQYF.

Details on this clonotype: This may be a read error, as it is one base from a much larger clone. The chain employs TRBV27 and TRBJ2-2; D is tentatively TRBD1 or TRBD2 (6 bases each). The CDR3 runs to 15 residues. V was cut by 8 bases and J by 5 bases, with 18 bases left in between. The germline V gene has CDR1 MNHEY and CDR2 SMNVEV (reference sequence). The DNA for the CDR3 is TGTGCCAGCGGGAACCAGAGGGGGGTGACCGGGGAGCTGTTTTTT. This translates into CASGNQRGVTGELFF.

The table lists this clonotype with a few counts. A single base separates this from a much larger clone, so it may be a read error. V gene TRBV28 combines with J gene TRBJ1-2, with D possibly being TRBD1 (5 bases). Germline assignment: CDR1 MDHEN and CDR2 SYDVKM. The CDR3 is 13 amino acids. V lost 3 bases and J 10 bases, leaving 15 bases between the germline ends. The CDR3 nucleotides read TGTGCCAGCAGTTTTCGGGGGAACTACGACTACACCTTC. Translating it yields CASSFRGNYDYTF.

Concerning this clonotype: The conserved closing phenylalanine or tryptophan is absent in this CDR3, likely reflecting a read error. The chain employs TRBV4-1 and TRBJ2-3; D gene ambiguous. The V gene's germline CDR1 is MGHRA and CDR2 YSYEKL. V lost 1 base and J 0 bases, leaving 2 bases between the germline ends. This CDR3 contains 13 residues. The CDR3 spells CASSQGSTDTQYS. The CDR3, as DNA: TGCGCCAGCAGCCAAGGGAGCACAGATACGCAGTATTCT.

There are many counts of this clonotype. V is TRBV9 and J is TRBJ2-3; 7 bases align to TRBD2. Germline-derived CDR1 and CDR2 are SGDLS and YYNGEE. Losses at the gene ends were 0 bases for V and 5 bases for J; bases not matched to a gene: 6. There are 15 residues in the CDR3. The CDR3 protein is CASSVGGGRIDTQYF. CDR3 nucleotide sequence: TGTGCCAGCAGCGTAGGGGGCGGGAGAATAGATACGCAGTATTTT. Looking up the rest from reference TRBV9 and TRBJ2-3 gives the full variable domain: DSGVTQTPKHLITATGQRVTLRCSPRSGDLSVYWYQQSLDQGLQFLIQYYNGEERAKGNILERFSAQQFPDLHSELNLSSLELGDSALYFCASSVGGGRIDTQYFGPGTRLTVL.

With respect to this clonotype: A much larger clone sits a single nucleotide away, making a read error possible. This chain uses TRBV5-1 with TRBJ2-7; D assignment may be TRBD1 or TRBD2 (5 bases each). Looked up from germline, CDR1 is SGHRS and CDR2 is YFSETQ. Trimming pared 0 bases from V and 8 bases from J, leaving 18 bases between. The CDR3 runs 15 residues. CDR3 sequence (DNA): TGCGCCAGCAGCTTGGTTGGGGGAACTCCACTGAAGCAGTACTTC. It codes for CASSLVGGTPLKQYF. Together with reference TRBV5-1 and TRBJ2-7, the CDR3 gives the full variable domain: KAGVTQTPRYLIKTRGQQVTLSCSPISGHRSVSWYQQTPGQGLQFLFEYFSETQRNKGNFPGRFSGRQFSNSRSEMNVSTLELGDSALYLCASSLVGGTPLKQYFGPGTRLTVT.

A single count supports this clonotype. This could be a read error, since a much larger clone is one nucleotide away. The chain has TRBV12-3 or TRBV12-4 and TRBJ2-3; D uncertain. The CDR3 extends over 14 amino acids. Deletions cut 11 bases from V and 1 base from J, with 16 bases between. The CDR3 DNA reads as TGTGCCGCCTCCGACGGTATCGGCACAGATACGCAGTATTTT. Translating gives CAASDGIGTDTQYF.

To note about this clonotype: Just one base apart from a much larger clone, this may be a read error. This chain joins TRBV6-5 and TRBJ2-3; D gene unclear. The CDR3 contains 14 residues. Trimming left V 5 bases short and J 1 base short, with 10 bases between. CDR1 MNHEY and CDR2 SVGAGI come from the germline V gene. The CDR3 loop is CASSHRQGTDTQYF. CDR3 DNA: TGTGCCAGCAGTCATAGGCAGGGCACAGATACGCAGTATTTT.

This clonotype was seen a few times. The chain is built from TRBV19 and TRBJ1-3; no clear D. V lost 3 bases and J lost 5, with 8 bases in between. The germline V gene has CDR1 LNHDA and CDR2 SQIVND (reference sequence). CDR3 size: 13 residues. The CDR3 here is CASSIMPRNTIYF. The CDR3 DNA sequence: TGTGCCAGTAGTATTATGCCCCGAAACACCATATATTTT. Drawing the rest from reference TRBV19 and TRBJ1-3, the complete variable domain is DGGITQSPKYLFRKEGQNVTLSCEQNLNHDAMYWYRQDPGQGLRLIYYSQIVNDFQKGDIAEGYSVSREKKESFPLTVTSAQKNPTAFYLCASSIMPRNTIYFGEGSWLTVV.

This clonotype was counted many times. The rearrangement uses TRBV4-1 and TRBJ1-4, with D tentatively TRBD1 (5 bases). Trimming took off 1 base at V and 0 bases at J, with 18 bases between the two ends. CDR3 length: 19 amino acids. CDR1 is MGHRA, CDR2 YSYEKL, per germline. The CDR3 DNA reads TGCGCCAGCAGCCAAGGCTTGGCCCAGGGCCATGCAACTAATGAAAAACTGTTTTTT. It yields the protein CASSQGLAQGHATNEKLFF.

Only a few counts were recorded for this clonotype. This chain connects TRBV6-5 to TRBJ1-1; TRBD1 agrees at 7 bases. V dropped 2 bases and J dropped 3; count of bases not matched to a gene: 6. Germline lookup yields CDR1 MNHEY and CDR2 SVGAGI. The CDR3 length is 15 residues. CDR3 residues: CASSYRTGGDTEAFF. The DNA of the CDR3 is TGTGCCAGCAGTTACCGGACAGGCGGCGACACTGAAGCTTTCTTT.

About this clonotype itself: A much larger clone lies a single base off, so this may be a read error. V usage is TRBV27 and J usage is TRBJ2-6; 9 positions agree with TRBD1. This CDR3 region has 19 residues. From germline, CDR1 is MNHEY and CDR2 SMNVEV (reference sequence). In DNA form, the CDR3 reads TGTGCCAGCAGTTTAACGGGGACAGGGAAAAGCTCTGGGGCCAACGTCCTGGCTTTC. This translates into CASSLTGTGKSSGANVLAF. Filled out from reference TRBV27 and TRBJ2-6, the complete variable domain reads EAQVTQNPRYLITVTGKKLTVTCSQNMNHEYMSWYRQDPGLGLRQIYYSMNVEVTDKGDVPEGYKVSRKEKRNFPLILESPSPNQTSLYFCASSLTGTGKSSGANVLAFGAGSRLTVL.

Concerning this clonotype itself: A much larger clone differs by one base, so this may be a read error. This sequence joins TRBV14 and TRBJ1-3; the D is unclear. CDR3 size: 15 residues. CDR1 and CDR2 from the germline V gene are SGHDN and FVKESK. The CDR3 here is CASSLSYLGGNTMYF. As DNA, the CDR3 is TGTGCCAGCAGCCTATCATATCTCGGTGGAAACACCATGTATTTT.

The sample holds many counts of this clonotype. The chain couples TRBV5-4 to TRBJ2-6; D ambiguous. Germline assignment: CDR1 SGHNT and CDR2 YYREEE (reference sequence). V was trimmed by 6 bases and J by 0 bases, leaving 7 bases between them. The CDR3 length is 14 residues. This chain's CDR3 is CASKGSSGANVLTF. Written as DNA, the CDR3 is TGTGCCAGCAAGGGTAGCTCTGGGGCCAACGTCCTGACTTTC.

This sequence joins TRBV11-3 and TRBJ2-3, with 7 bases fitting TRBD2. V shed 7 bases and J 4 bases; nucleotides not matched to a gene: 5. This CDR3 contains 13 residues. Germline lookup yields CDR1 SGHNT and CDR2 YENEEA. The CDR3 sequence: CASKSRGADTQYF. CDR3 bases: TGTGCCAGCAAATCTCGGGGGGCAGATACGCAGTATTTT. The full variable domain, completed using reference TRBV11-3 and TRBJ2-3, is EAGVVQSPRYKIIEKKQPVAFWCNPISGHNTLYWYLQNLGQGPELLIRYENEEAVDDSQLPKDRFSAERLKGVDSTLKIQPAELGDSAVYLCASKSRGADTQYFGPGTRLTVL.

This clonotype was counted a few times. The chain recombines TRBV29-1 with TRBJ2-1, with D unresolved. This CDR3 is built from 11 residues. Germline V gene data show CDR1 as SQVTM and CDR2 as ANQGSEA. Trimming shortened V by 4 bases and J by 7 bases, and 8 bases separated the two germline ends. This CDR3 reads CSVVRGNEQFF. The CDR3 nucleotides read TGCAGCGTTGTAAGAGGTAATGAGCAGTTCTTC.

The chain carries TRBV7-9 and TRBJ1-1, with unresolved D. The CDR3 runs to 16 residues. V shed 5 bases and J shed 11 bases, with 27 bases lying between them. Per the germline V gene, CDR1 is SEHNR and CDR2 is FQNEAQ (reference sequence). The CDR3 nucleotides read TGTGCCAGCAGCCTATTTCCGGGAAGGAGAAGGCCGAAGGCTTTCTTT. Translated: CASSLFPGRRRPKAFF.

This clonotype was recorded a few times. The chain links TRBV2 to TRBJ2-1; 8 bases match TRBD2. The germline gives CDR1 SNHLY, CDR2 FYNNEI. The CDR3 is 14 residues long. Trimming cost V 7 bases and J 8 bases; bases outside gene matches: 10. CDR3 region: CASNRGGGWDEQFF. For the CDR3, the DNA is TGTGCCAGCAACCGTGGCGGGGGGTGGGATGAGCAGTTCTTC.

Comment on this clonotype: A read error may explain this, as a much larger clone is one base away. This CDR3 reads CASSLAWGGIQETQCF. CDR3 nucleotides: TGTGCCAGCAGCTTAGCTTGGGGGGGGATTCAAGAGACCCAGTGCTTC. The chain uses TRBV7-8 and TRBJ2-5; 7 bases fit TRBD2. Germline V lookup: CDR1 SGHVS, CDR2 FQNEAQ. The CDR3 consists of 16 residues.

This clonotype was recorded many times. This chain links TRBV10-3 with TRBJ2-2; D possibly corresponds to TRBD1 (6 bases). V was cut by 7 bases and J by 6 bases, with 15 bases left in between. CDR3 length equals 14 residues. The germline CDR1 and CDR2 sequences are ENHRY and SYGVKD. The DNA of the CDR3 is TGTGCCATCACTGAAACAGGGTTTTCCGGGGAGCTGTTTTTT. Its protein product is CAITETGFSGELFF.